This T cell receptor (beta chain) stems from a study of T-cell memory formation after mild COVID-19. The study, taken as a whole, reports: The appearance of some responding clones in pre-infection memory suggested that cross-reactive memory joined.

TCRdb passed the 5' RACE reads through MiXCR, listing each CDR3 protein once. The sample shows around 300,000 distinct CDR3 sequences, roughly an eighth of them seen only once. Regarding this clonotype: What it recognizes is unknown.

Specimen: PBMCs or a T cell subset sorted from them (not recorded which). This TCR was sampled from a man between 18 and 29 years old who had mild COVID-19 (a few samples of this study predate the infection). Cell type and time point are not known.

The CDR3 DNA reads as TGTGCCAGCAGGAGGGTTTGGGGGCCCTCGGGTACCGGGGAGCTGTTTTTT. Residues: CASRRVWGPSGTGELFF. The J gene is TRBJ2-2, the V gene TRBV2, with D perhaps TRBD1 (6 bases). V was shortened by 6 bases and J by 5 bases, with 22 bases between the two germline ends. CDR3 length: 17 residues. CDR1 SNHLY and CDR2 FYNNEI come from the germline V gene.